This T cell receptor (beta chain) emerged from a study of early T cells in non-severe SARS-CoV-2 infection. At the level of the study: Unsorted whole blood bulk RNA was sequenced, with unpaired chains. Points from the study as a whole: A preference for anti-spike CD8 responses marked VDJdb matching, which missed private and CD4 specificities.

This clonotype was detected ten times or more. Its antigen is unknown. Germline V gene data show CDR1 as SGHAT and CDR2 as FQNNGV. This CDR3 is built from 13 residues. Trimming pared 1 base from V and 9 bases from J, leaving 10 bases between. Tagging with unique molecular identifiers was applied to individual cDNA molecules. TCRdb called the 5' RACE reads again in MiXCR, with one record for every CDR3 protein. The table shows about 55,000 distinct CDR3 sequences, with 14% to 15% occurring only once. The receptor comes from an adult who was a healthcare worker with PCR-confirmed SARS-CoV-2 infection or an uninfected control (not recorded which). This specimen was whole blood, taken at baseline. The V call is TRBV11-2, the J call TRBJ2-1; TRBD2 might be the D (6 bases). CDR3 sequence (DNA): TGTGCCAGCAGCTTAGGGTTTAGCGGTGAGCAGTTCTTC. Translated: CASSLGFSGEQFF.